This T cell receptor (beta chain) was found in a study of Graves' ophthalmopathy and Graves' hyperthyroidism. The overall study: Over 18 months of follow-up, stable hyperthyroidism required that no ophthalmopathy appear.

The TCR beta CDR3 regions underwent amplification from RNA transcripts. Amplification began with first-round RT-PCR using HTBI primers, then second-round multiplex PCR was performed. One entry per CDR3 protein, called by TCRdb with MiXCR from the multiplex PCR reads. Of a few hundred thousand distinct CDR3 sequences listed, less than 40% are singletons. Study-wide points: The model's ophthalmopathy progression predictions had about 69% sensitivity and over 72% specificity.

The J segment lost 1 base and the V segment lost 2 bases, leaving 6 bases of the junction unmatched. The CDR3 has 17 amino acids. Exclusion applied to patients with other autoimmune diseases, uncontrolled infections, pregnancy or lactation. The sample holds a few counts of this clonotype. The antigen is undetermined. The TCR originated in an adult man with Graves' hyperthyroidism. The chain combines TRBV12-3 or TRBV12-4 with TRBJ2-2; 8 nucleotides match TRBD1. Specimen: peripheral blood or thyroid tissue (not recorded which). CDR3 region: CASSLFAGGLNTGELFF. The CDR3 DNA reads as TGTGCCAGCAGTTTATTCGCAGGGGGCCTGAACACCGGGGAGCTGTTTTTT.